This T cell receptor (beta chain) stems from a study of monozygotic twins with inflammatory bowel disease. After re-calling the 5' RACE reads, TCRdb lists one entry per CDR3 protein, DNA absent. This sample carries nearly 45,000 distinct CDR3 sequences, with 5.3% going to the ten biggest clones. In germline, CDR1 is KGHSH, CDR2 LQKENI. This CDR3 is built from 11 residues. The receptor comes from a human donor with ulcerative colitis or Crohn's disease, or a healthy co-twin of an affected twin (not recorded which). Sequences were obtained from blood. The chain has TRBV18 and TRBJ2-5. CDR3 loop: CASSSEETQYF.